What follows describes a single T cell receptor (beta chain). Its specificity is unknown. Between the trimmed V and J ends, which lost 5 bases and 3 bases, there was a span of 10 bases. The CDR3 is 13 amino acids. Per the germline V gene, CDR1 is ENHRY and CDR2 is SYGVKD. TCRdb's copy holds only in-frame clones and misses some; the assay was immunoSEQ multiplex PCR. The table lists roughly 330,000 clones, roughly two thirds of them singletons, with around 6.6% in the top ten. This entry belongs to a study of cytotoxic CD8 clonotypes in ibrutinib-treated CLL. Study background: Across samples, productive templates numbered around 260,000 and productive rearrangements reached approximately 94,000 on average. Whole-study results and caveats: Sampling of sustained-remission and progressing patients occurred at differing times. Public clonotypes proved infrequent, and on treatment they shrank or remained steady.

Sequences were derived from PBMCs, sampled after 36 months of ibrutinib treatment. This sequence originates from a human donor with chronic lymphocytic leukemia. The gene calls are TRBV10-3 and TRBJ1-2; D is unclear. DNA for the CDR3: TGTGCCATCAGTACGGGCCTTTACTATGGCTACACCTTC. Amino acids: CAISTGLYYGYTF.